The rows below give T cell receptor beta chains drawn from one sample of a study of glioma-infiltrating T cells after dendritic cell vaccination. The repertoire was sequenced with immunoSEQ multiplex PCR; TCRdb's copy has only in-frame clones and lacks some. The sample has approximately 46,000 clones; around nine tenths are singletons. Sequenced here: blood, sampled after dendritic cell vaccination. The source of these receptors is a human donor with glioblastoma. Both conserved end residues are part of each CDR3. The order of the fields is V gene, J gene, D gene, clone size, CDR3 protein, CDR3 DNA. A D gene is named only where the DNA matches it firmly. Clone sizes are given selectively: once, few, many, or a class where the clone is expanded.

TRBV19	TRBJ1-3	-	-	CASRSRRGNSGNTIYF	TGTGCCAGTCGATCACGGCGGGGAAACTCTGGAAACACCATATATTTT
TRBV5-1	TRBJ2-2	-	-	CASGGGLNTGELFF	TGCGCCAGCGGTGGAGGGTTAAACACCGGGGAGCTGTTTTTT
TRBV5-1	TRBJ2-3	-	-	CASSLVLGGGADTQYF	TGCGCCAGCAGCTTGGTTTTGGGAGGTGGTGCAGATACGCAGTATTTT
TRBV14	TRBJ2-1	-	-	CASSHLAAYNEQFF	TGTGCCAGCAGCCACTTAGCGGCCTACAATGAGCAGTTCTTC
TRBV15	TRBJ2-5	-	-	CATSLRTAQETQYF	TGTGCCACCAGCCTACGGACAGCGCAAGAGACCCAGTACTTC
TRBV1	TRBJ2-1	-	few	CTRQGVGYNEQFF	TGCACCCGACAGGGAGTAGGATACAATGAGCAGTTCTTC
TRBV7-2	TRBJ2-7	-	-	CASSRGIRADYEQYF	TGTGCCAGCAGCCGGGGGATCAGGGCAGACTACGAGCAGTACTTC
TRBV7-9	TRBJ1-5	-	-	CASSLEVGGQNNQPQHF	TGTGCCAGCAGCTTAGAGGTGGGGGGTCAGAACAATCAGCCCCAGCATTTT
TRBV13	TRBJ2-2	-	-	CASSEVRSGELFF	TGTGCCAGCAGCGAAGTGCGCTCCGGGGAGCTGTTTTTT
TRBV18	TRBJ2-7	TRBD2	-	CASSPKLAGYEQYF	TGTGCCAGCTCACCAAAGCTAGCGGGTTACGAGCAGTACTTC
TRBV2	TRBJ2-3	TRBD2	-	CASSDERGRTDTQYF	TGTGCCAGCAGTGACGAGCGGGGACGCACAGATACGCAGTATTTT
TRBV7-6	TRBJ2-7	-	-	CASSFGQSSYEQYF	TGTGCCAGCAGCTTCGGACAGAGCTCCTACGAGCAGTACTTC
TRBV9	TRBJ2-1	TRBD2	-	CASSPRTSGSGDEQFF	TGTGCCAGCAGCCCGCGGACTAGCGGGAGTGGGGATGAGCAGTTCTTC
TRBV5-1	TRBJ1-5	-	-	CASSLGGGQPQHF	TGCGCCAGCAGCTTGGGAGGGGGTCAGCCCCAGCATTTT
TRBV5-1	TRBJ1-4	-	-	CASRFVEKLFF	TGCGCCAGCAGATTTGTAGAAAAACTGTTTTTT
TRBV7-2	TRBJ1-2	TRBD1	-	CASSLAGGGGYTF	TGTGCCAGCAGCTTAGCAGGGGGCGGGGGCTACACCTTC
TRBV4-3	TRBJ2-1	TRBD1	-	CASSPRTGNEQFF	TGCGCCAGCAGCCCCCGGACAGGGAATGAGCAGTTCTTC
TRBV19	TRBJ1-2	TRBD1	-	CASSKQRTGQGGYTF	TGTGCCAGTAGTAAACAACGGACAGGGCAGGGTGGCTACACCTTC
TRBV15	TRBJ2-1	-	-	CATSRVAGIDEQFF	TGTGCCACCAGCAGAGTTGCGGGGATTGATGAGCAGTTCTTC
TRBV28	TRBJ2-1	TRBD2	-	CASSPSAGGPYNEQFF	TGTGCCAGCAGCCCCAGTGCGGGAGGGCCCTACAATGAGCAGTTCTTC
TRBV15	TRBJ2-3	-	-	CATSAGLPTDTQYF	TGTGCCACCAGCGCTGGACTTCCCACAGATACGCAGTATTTT
TRBV25-1	TRBJ2-1	-	-	CASSVRQSNEQFF	TGTGCCAGCAGTGTGCGACAAAGCAATGAGCAGTTCTTC
TRBV4-2	TRBJ1-1	-	-	CASSRSGGPEAFF	TGTGCCAGCAGCCGATCAGGAGGCCCTGAAGCTTTCTTT
TRBV5-4	TRBJ2-5	-	-	CASSLQNQETQYF	TGTGCCAGCAGCTTACAGAACCAAGAGACCCAGTACTTC
TRBV18	TRBJ1-2	-	-	CASSPPGQPEGGYTF	TGTGCCAGCTCACCACCGGGACAACCAGAGGGTGGCTACACCTTC
TRBV6-9	TRBJ1-5	-	-	CASRPGQKDSPSNQPQHF	TGTGCCAGCAGACCGGGACAAAAAGATAGCCCTAGCAATCAGCCCCAGCATTTT
TRBV28	TRBJ2-1	-	-	CASSSLQISYNEQFF	TGTGCCAGCAGTTCTTTACAGATTTCCTACAATGAGCAGTTCTTC
TRBV9	TRBJ2-2	-	-	CASSVQGSSGELFF	TGTGCCAGCAGCGTACAGGGTAGCTCCGGGGAGCTGTTTTTT
TRBV7-9	TRBJ2-2	-	-	CASSLQGANTGELFF	TGTGCCAGCAGCTTACAAGGGGCGAACACCGGGGAGCTGTTTTTT
TRBV15	TRBJ1-5	-	-	CATSRGPSPQHF	TGTGCCACCAGCAGAGGTCCGTCTCCCCAGCATTTT
TRBV4-3	TRBJ1-2	TRBD1	-	CASSQDPDRSYGYTF	TGCGCCAGCAGCCAAGATCCGGACAGGTCCTATGGCTACACCTTC
TRBV9	TRBJ2-7	-	-	CASSVLPESYEQYF	TGTGCCAGCAGCGTATTGCCAGAATCCTACGAGCAGTACTTC
TRBV4-1	TRBJ2-7	-	-	CASSQVLRFYEQYF	TGCGCCAGCAGCCAAGTACTCCGGTTCTACGAGCAGTACTTC
TRBV19	TRBJ1-2	-	-	CASSIGGSSPYGYTF	TGTGCCAGTAGTATCGGGGGGTCCTCCCCGTATGGCTACACCTTC
TRBV30	TRBJ2-3	-	-	CAWSVRRGTADTQYF	TGTGCCTGGAGTGTACGGAGGGGAACGGCAGATACGCAGTATTTT
TRBV7-2	TRBJ1-1	-	-	CASSLEQRYGNTEAFF	TGTGCCAGCAGCTTAGAACAGAGATATGGGAACACTGAAGCTTTCTTT
TRBV6-1	TRBJ1-1	-	-	CASRGGWLTEAEAFF	TGTGCCAGCCGGGGGGGTTGGCTGACGGAGGCTGAAGCTTTCTTT
TRBV15	TRBJ1-1	-	-	CATSTRMGPEAFF	TGTGCCACCAGCACCAGGATGGGCCCAGAAGCTTTCTTT
TRBV4-1	TRBJ2-1	-	-	CASSQYGGSYNEQFF	TGCGCCAGCAGCCAATACGGCGGCTCCTACAATGAGCAGTTCTTC
TRBV10-3	TRBJ1-3	-	few	CAIRRSNTIYF	TGTGCCATCAGACGGTCAAACACCATATATTTT
TRBV6-6	TRBJ2-5	-	-	CASSTVAETQYF	TGTGCCAGCAGTACTGTTGCGGAGACCCAGTACTTC
TRBV5-1	TRBJ2-5	TRBD2	-	CASSLEVSGIQETQYF	TGCGCCAGCAGCTTGGAGGTTAGCGGGATCCAAGAGACCCAGTACTTC
TRBV5-8	TRBJ1-5	TRBD1	-	CASSWGQPEGSQPQHF	TGTGCCAGCAGCTGGGGACAGCCGGAGGGCTCTCAGCCCCAGCATTTT
TRBV6-5	TRBJ1-4	TRBD1	once	CASSSGQGAEKLFF	TGTGCCAGCAGTTCGGGACAGGGGGCCGAAAAACTGTTTTTT